Included here is one T cell receptor beta chain sequence, with context. The specificity of this receptor is unknown. The record has no base qualities; no much larger clone is one base away. Participants were included only if at least one PBMC sample before ART initiation and at least two post-ART samples were available. Every participant with HIV received treatment in the United States of America. Before DNA extraction, cryopreserved samples of roughly 0.85-10 million PBMC were thawed and washed. At the time of the earliest PBMC sample, participants with HIV were aged between roughly 20 and 55 years. PBMC samples from each participant spanned 1-4 timepoints before ART initiation and 2-8 timepoints after ART initiation, with a median of 7 samples. Serial HIV viral load, CD4+ T-cell count, ART history and demographic data were obtained for every participant. Genomic DNA was extracted from unsorted PBMC with a Qiagen kit on a QIAcube, processed in batches of 12 samples.

This specimen belongs to a study of long-term antiretroviral therapy in people with HIV (dated by TCRdb to between 2021 and 2024). General notes on the study: The earliest samples were collected roughly a decade before the 2015 WHO recommendation for immediate ART, at a time when ART was usually postponed until CD4 counts fell. Among the 30 to 35 participants with HIV, around 10 were female. A retrospective serial study tested whether changes in peripheral blood TRB repertoire composition and diversity were associated with ART initiation and durable HIV suppression. Test extractions of a monoclonal T-cell line alongside under 35 polyclonal samples showed no cross-contamination during QIAcube processing. From a few dozen adults with confirmed HIV infection, the cohort provided some 200 cryopreserved PBMC samples, gathered serially across a mean of around 6 years (range 1-12).

V drops 1 base and J drops 2 bases, leaving 8 bases in between. CDR1 and CDR2, looked up from the germline V gene, are SGHTA and FQGTGA. The CDR3 covers 14 residues, taking in both the cysteine and the phenylalanine. The sequence is cut down to CDR3 DNA, 42 bases in frame from base 1. The paper's findings and limits, for the study overall: Since PBMC availability was limited, sequencing covered only the TCR beta chain, with no alpha chain pairing. Starting ART was linked to a significant rise in TRB diversity, yet even with long-term ART the diversity remained significantly lower than in transplant donor controls. Inferences about post-ART repertoire changes are limited because no data were available on ART adherence, viral resistance or therapy changes. Because cell numbers in pre-ART samples were limited, unsorted PBMC were profiled instead of sorted CD4+ and CD8+ T cells. Expanded TRB clones identified before ART initiation dominated the repertoire across all time points, though the dominance fluctuated and decreased in many PLHIV after ART. The samples span the years 2004 to 2017, and the ART regimens used may be less effective than current regimens. CDR3 length ranges in HIV repertoires were narrower than in controls, and network structure suggested an antigen-experienced repertoire with only a slight naive shift after ART.

The immunoSEQ hsTCRB v3.0 assay was used at survey level resolution to sequence the TRB variable region. The target sequencing depth for TRB was roughly 35,000-50,000 T-cell genomes per sample. An Illumina MiSeq with a v3 150-cycle kit was used to sequence the pooled TRB libraries. As for the original processing: Repertoire analysis was run in R within a reproducible Nextflow workflow that covered QC, data transformation and analysis. LymphoSeq2, an R package for AIRR-Seq data exploration, was used to implement custom analyses. After excluding several samples that yielded fewer than 5000 total TRB sequences, approximately 170 HIV repertoires remained for analysis. Of the roughly 180 retained HIV repertoires, about 61 were collected before and 120 to 130 after ART initiation. Repertoires were downsampled to 5000 TRB nucleotide sequences, with summary statistics averaged over 100 downsampling iterations. Only TRB sequences with CDR3 regions of at least seven amino acids were retained for analysis. A Shannon entropy-derived clonality score and the Gini coefficient were used to measure diversity. In repertoire networks, the top 5000 CDR3 amino acid sequences were linked whenever an edit distance of one separated two sequences. Antigen specificity groups and MHC restriction were predicted for TRB CDR3 amino acid sequences with GLIPH2. Known CMV, EBV, HIV or tissue antigen associations were flagged by matching CDR3 amino acid sequences against VDJdb and McPAS-TCR. Pre-ART, post-ART and control groups were compared with Wilcoxon signed-rank tests and Holm-Bonferroni correction. This immuneACCESS table, as held by TCRdb, lists in-frame sequences with V and J called but not all clones. Of the missing ones, under half trace to an unresolved V gene in checked studies; the others have no known cause. For V, J and clone size, that table is used; D and trimming come from the DNA. A total of around 30,000 clones appear in this sample, around 93% of them only once. Roughly 2.5% of the sample lies in the top ten.

The source is a man between 45 and 60 years old with HIV. The material sequenced was unsorted PBMCs, taken approximately 7.4 years after starting antiretroviral therapy. Here the chain combines TRBV7-3 and TRBJ1-1; TRBD1 is a possible D gene, resting on 6 matching bases. The CDR3 region reads CASSLNRENTEAFF. Read as DNA, the sequence is TGTGCCAGCAGCTTAAACAGGGAAAACACTGAAGCTTTCTTT.